Listed below are T cell receptor beta chains from one sample, sequenced in a study of blood T cell repertoires in COVID-19. Profiling relied on immunoSEQ multiplex PCR, and the TCRdb table lists in-frame clones only, not all of them. Among tens of thousands of clones listed, around 90% were seen once. The sample comprised peripheral blood. These TCRs come from a human donor in a cohort sampled during active COVID-19. The CDR3 runs from the conserved cysteine through the conserved F or W.

j_call,v_call,cdr3_aa
TRBJ2-1,TRBV5-1,CASSATSGGSYNEQFF
TRBJ1-5,TRBV19,CASRIGPNLGVNQPQHF
TRBJ1-5,TRBV19,CASSIGQGRNQPQHF
TRBJ1-2,TRBV6-5,CASSYSSGSSYGYTF
TRBJ2-7,TRBV7-2,CASRPDRGFHEQYF
TRBJ2-3,TRBV7-8,CASRRLAFGTDTQYF
TRBJ2-3,TRBV6-2/TRBV6-3,CASSKRTSGRAGEDTQYF
TRBJ2-2,TRBV4-1,CASSQGAGGGTGELFF
TRBJ1-1,TRBV2,CASSEGAGRYTEAFF
TRBJ2-1,TRBV9,CASSLGTSGILPHYNEQFF